This TCR beta chain came from a study of blood T cells in healthy people across ages. Study results and caveats: Age showed a roughly linear inverse relationship with TCR beta diversity per million T cells. Aged donors had fewer naive CD4+ cells and lower diversity than long-lived donors. Correlation between TCR beta diversity and naive T cell percentage was strong.

Combining a sample-barcoded 5' primer with a J-beta primer mix, a second PCR ran for roughly 7 to 12 cycles. From the 5' RACE reads, TCRdb called clonotypes with MiXCR, one entry per CDR3 protein. The repertoire holds 550,000 to 600,000 distinct CDR3 sequences, with 27% as singletons. Russia was home to the donors, healthy Caucasian individuals aged about 6 to 90. Trimming left V 4 bases short and J 6 bases short, with 15 bases between. The CDR3 loop spans 14 amino acids. Comment on this clonotype: Antigen: not known.

The sample comprised blood. The sequence was collected from a woman in her 70s in good health. The J gene is TRBJ1-2, the V gene TRBV12-3 or TRBV12-4, with D maybe TRBD1 (6 bases). Here the CDR3 reads CASSYRVFSDGYTF. CDR3 sequence (DNA): TGTGCCAGCAGTTACAGGGTATTTAGCGATGGCTACACCTTC.